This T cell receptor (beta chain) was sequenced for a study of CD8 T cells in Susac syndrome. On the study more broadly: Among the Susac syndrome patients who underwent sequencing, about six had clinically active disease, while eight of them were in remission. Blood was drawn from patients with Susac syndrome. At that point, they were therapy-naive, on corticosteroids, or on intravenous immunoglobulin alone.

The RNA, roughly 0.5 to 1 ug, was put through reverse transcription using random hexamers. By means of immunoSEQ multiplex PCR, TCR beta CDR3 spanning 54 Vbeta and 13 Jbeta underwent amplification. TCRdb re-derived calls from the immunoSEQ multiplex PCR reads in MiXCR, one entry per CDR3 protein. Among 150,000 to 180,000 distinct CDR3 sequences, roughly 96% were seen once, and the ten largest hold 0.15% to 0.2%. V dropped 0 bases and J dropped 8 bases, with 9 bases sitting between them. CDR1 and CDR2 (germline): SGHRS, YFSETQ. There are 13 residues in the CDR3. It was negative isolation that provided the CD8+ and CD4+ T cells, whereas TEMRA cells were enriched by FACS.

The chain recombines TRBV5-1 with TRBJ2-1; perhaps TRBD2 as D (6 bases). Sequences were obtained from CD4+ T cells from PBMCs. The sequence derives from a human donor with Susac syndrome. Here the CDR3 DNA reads TGCGCCAGCAGCTTGGCTAGCGTGGATGAGCAGTTCTTC. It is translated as CASSLASVDEQFF.